This entry concerns a single T cell receptor beta chain. V was trimmed by 2 bases and J by 4 bases, leaving 17 bases between them. The CDR3 has 16 residues. CDR1 KGHSH and CDR2 LQKENI come from the germline V gene. This entry belongs to a study of T cell changes during pregnancy in multiple sclerosis. The method was immunoSEQ multiplex PCR; TCRdb's version includes in-frame clones alone and lacks a portion of them. The sample has over 45,000 clones; around nine tenths are singletons. The chain carries TRBV18 and TRBJ1-1; D possibly corresponds to TRBD1 (6 bases). The sample consisted of peripheral blood, taken in the first trimester of pregnancy. This sequence originates from a female donor with multiple sclerosis, enrolled in a pregnancy study. The CDR3 coding sequence is TGTGCCAGCTCACCAGCCGGACAGTACCCTAGCACTGAAGCTTTCTTT. Its translation: CASSPAGQYPSTEAFF.